Below are 22 T cell receptor beta chains sequenced from a single sample in a study of T cells in Graves' hyperthyroidism and ophthalmopathy. It was RNA transcripts that yielded the amplified TCR beta CDR3 regions. Primed by the HTBI set, a first-round RT-PCR was run on the TCR CDR3. TCRdb re-derived calls from the multiplex PCR reads in MiXCR, one entry per CDR3 protein. The repertoire holds roughly 500,000 distinct CDR3 sequences, 46% seen once, with around 47% in the top ten. Sequencing was performed on peripheral blood or thyroid tissue (not recorded which). Receptors were obtained from an adult woman with Graves' disease, either hyperthyroidism or ophthalmopathy (not recorded which).

This clonotype has ten or more counts. V usage is TRBV7-2 and J usage is TRBJ2-5; 9 bases match TRBD2. The CDR3 is 16 residues long. Germline V CDR1 and CDR2: SGHTA, FQGNSA. Germline trimming cut 5 bases from V and 5 bases from J; bases unmatched to any gene: 12. The CDR3 sequence: CASSQDSSGEFETQYF. The CDR3 coding sequence is TGTGCCAGCAGCCAAGATTCTAGCGGGGAGTTTGAGACCCAGTACTTC. Full variable domain (outside the CDR3, taken from reference TRBV7-2 and TRBJ2-5): GAGVSQSPSNKVTEKGKDVELRCDPISGHTALYWYRQSLGQGLEFLIYFQGNSAPDKSGLPSDRFSAERTGGSVSTLTIQRTQQEDSAVYLCASSQDSSGEFETQYFGPGTRLLVL.

The count of this clonotype is one. The rearrangement links TRBV7-7 to TRBJ2-5; 9 bases are a match to TRBD2. Trimming cost V 5 bases and J 5 bases; bases outside gene matches: 12. The CDR3 totals 16 residues. Germline-derived CDR1 and CDR2 are SSHAT and FNYEAQ (reference sequence). CDR3 protein: CASSLNSGTSRETQYF. DNA of the CDR3: TGTGCCAGCAGCCTCAATAGCGGGACTAGCCGGGAGACCCAGTACTTC.

Ten or more counts support this clonotype. V usage is TRBV20-1 and J usage is TRBJ1-5; a possible D gene is TRBD1 (5 bases). V was cut by 3 bases and J by 5 bases, with 8 bases left in between. Looked up from germline, CDR1 is DFQATT and CDR2 is SNEGSKA (reference sequence). CDR3 length equals 12 residues. In nucleotides, the CDR3 is TGCAGTGCTAGGCTGGGGGATCAGCCCCAGCATTTT. Protein sequence: CSARLGDQPQHF.

This clonotype showed up just a few times. This chain connects TRBV2 to TRBJ1-2; 11 nucleotides agree with TRBD1. CDR1 SNHLY and CDR2 FYNNEI come from the germline V gene. The CDR3 spans 15 residues. Germline trimming cut 7 bases from V and 3 bases from J; bases unmatched to any gene: 7. The CDR3 loop is CASTTGQGVDYGYTF. DNA of the CDR3: TGTGCCAGCACAACGGGACAGGGGGTTGACTATGGCTACACCTTC.

The sample holds many counts of this clonotype. The V gene is TRBV9, the J gene TRBJ1-3, with D possibly being TRBD1 (5 bases). Germline V gene data show CDR1 as SGDLS and CDR2 as YYNGEE. The CDR3 spans 17 residues. V was trimmed by 1 base and J by 0 bases, leaving 14 bases between them. This chain's CDR3 is CASSVLGVTDSGNTIYF. CDR3 DNA: TGTGCCAGCAGCGTATTAGGGGTGACAGACTCTGGAAACACCATATATTTT.

The chain employs TRBV19 and TRBJ1-2, with a possible D match to TRBD1 (5 bases). In germline, CDR1 is LNHDA, CDR2 SQIVND (reference sequence). CDR3 size: 13 residues. The V end lost 5 bases, the J end lost 8 bases, and 15 bases lay between the germline ends. CDR3 in DNA: TGTGCCAGTAGTCTCGGGACGTTCAAGGGCTACACCTTC. It codes for CASSLGTFKGYTF.

In its sample, this clonotype was seen a few times. The chain links TRBV5-6 to TRBJ2-7; no definite D call. Trimming cost V 1 base and J 4 bases, with 18 bases left between them. The CDR3 has 16 residues. Germline CDR1 reads SGHDT; CDR2 reads YYEEEE. CDR3 amino acids: CASSLRFRQKHYEQYF. In DNA, the CDR3 is TGTGCCAGCAGCTTGCGGTTTCGGCAGAAACATTACGAGCAGTACTTC. Using reference TRBV5-6 and TRBJ2-7 for the parts outside the CDR3, the full variable domain is DAGVTQSPTHLIKTRGQQVTLRCSPKSGHDTVSWYQQALGQGPQFIFQYYEEEERQRGNFPDRFSGHQFPNYSSELNVNALLLGDSALYLCASSLRFRQKHYEQYFGPGTRLTVT.

Only a few counts were recorded for this clonotype. The rearrangement links TRBV9 to TRBJ1-1; 7 bases fit TRBD1. From germline, CDR1 is SGDLS and CDR2 YYNGEE. There are 16 residues in the CDR3. Losses at the gene ends were 4 bases for V and 1 base for J; bases not matched to a gene: 10. The CDR3 nucleotides are TGTGCCAGCAGCTCGAGGGTGGCAGGGGGGAACACTGAAGCTTTCTTT. Residues: CASSSRVAGGNTEAFF. The variable domain in full, completed from reference TRBV9 and TRBJ1-1, reads DSGVTQTPKHLITATGQRVTLRCSPRSGDLSVYWYQQSLDQGLQFLIQYYNGEERAKGNILERFSAQQFPDLHSELNLSSLELGDSALYFCASSSRVAGGNTEAFFGQGTRLTVV.

This clonotype has more than one count but fewer than ten. CDR3 protein: CASSFGDPLDEQYF. CDR3 bases: TGTGCCAGCAGCTTTGGGGATCCTCTTGACGAGCAGTACTTC. V and J are TRBV7-8 and TRBJ2-7; D is uncertain. Trimming left V 3 bases short and J 5 bases short, with 14 bases between. Germline lookup yields CDR1 SGHVS and CDR2 FQNEAQ. This CDR3 is built from 14 residues.

The V and J genes are TRBV20-1 and TRBJ1-5, with D possibly TRBD1 on 6 matching bases. The CDR3 loop spans 14 amino acids. From germline, CDR1 is DFQATT and CDR2 SNEGSKA (reference sequence). CDR3 loop: CSEDRGARDQPQHF. CDR3 sequence (DNA): TGCAGCGAAGACCGGGGGGCTAGGGATCAGCCCCAGCATTTT.

This clonotype was seen ten or more times. The rearrangement joins TRBV7-3 to TRBJ2-7; D not resolved. The CDR3 runs to 13 residues. The V and J ends lost 5 bases and 6 bases respectively, with 14 bases between them. Germline lookup yields CDR1 SGHTA and CDR2 FQGTGA. CDR3: CASSPSPLGEQYF. The CDR3 DNA follows: TGTGCCAGCAGCCCCTCCCCTTTAGGCGAGCAGTACTTC.

The V call is TRBV7-8, the J call TRBJ2-7; D remains ambiguous. CDR1 and CDR2 (germline): SGHVS, FQNEAQ. The CDR3 length is 13 residues. The V gene lost 3 bases and the J gene lost 4 bases, with 10 bases spanning the gap. The CDR3 DNA follows: TGTGCCAGCAGCTTCAACCCCCTATACGAGCAGTACTTC. This encodes CASSFNPLYEQYF.

The sample holds a few counts of this clonotype. This chain links TRBV5-1 with TRBJ1-1; 9 nucleotides match TRBD1. This CDR3 is 14 amino acids long. Per germline, CDR1 SGHRS and CDR2 YFSETQ. V lost 7 bases, J lost 4 bases, and 8 bases stayed unmatched. CDR3 sequence reads: CASALTGGGTEAFF. The CDR3 coding sequence is TGCGCCAGCGCACTGACAGGGGGAGGCACTGAAGCTTTCTTT. The full variable domain, its missing parts supplied by reference TRBV5-1 and TRBJ1-1, is KAGVTQTPRYLIKTRGQQVTLSCSPISGHRSVSWYQQTPGQGLQFLFEYFSETQRNKGNFPGRFSGRQFSNSRSEMNVSTLELGDSALYLCASALTGGGTEAFFGQGTRLTVV.

This clonotype was picked up a small number of times. The V and J genes are TRBV11-2 and TRBJ2-7, with 7 nucleotides matching TRBD1. Per the germline V gene, CDR1 is SGHAT and CDR2 is FQNNGV. The junction had 12 bases not matched to a gene; V was cut back by 5 bases and J by 2 bases. The CDR3 totals 16 residues. For the CDR3, the DNA is TGTGCCAGCAGCCTGGACTTACGGGACAGAGCCTACGAGCAGTACTTC. It yields the protein CASSLDLRDRAYEQYF.

In its sample, this clonotype was seen many times. The chain uses TRBV4-2 and TRBJ1-2, with D possibly matching TRBD1 (5 bases). Germline CDR1 reads LGHNA; CDR2 reads YNFKEQ. Between the trimmed V and J ends, which lost 3 bases and 5 bases, there was a span of 13 bases. The CDR3 covers 14 residues. CDR3 region: CASSHPQDTYGYTF. The CDR3 DNA is TGTGCCAGCAGCCATCCACAGGACACATATGGCTACACCTTC.

At least ten counts were recorded for this clonotype. V gene TRBV13 combines with J gene TRBJ2-7, with 7 bases matching TRBD2. The CDR3 extends over 15 amino acids. After removal of 3 bases from V and 3 bases from J, the junction contained 8 bases not matched to a gene. In germline, CDR1 is PRHDT, CDR2 FYEKMQ (reference sequence). The CDR3 region has the DNA TGTGCCAGCAGCTTCCCTGGCGGGGGTAACTACGAGCAGTACTTC. Protein sequence: CASSFPGGGNYEQYF.

The gene calls are TRBV7-3 and TRBJ2-5; D might be TRBD1 or TRBD2, each matching 5 bases. V was pared by 1 base and J by 5 bases, with 14 bases between. CDR3 size: 15 residues. In germline, CDR1 is SGHTA, CDR2 FQGTGA. DNA of the CDR3: TGTGCCAGCAGCTTAAGTGGGACCCCCGGGGAGACCCAGTACTTC. This gives the protein CASSLSGTPGETQYF. The complete variable domain, with remaining parts taken from reference TRBV7-3 and TRBJ2-5, reads GAGVSQTPSNKVTEKGKYVELRCDPISGHTALYWYRQSLGQGPEFLIYFQGTGAADDSGLPNDRFFAVRPEGSVSTLKIQRTERGDSAVYLCASSLSGTPGETQYFGPGTRLLVL.

This clonotype was recorded a few times. A much larger clone sits a single nucleotide away, making a read error possible. V usage is TRBV7-2 and J usage is TRBJ1-4; D is unclear. V was cut by 6 bases and J by 3 bases, with 5 bases left in between. Germline V CDR1 and CDR2: SGHTA, FQGNSA. The CDR3 has 12 residues. This CDR3 is CASSGSNEKLFF. The CDR3, as DNA: TGTGCCAGCAGTGGGTCTAATGAAAAACTGTTTTTT.

This clonotype was seen ten or more times. The CDR3 DNA is TGCGCCAGCAGCTTGAGGCCAGGGGATAATGAAAAACTGTTTTTT. Protein product: CASSLRPGDNEKLFF. The rearrangement links TRBV5-1 to TRBJ1-4, with D perhaps matching TRBD1 (6 bases). The length of the CDR3 is 15 residues. Germline values: CDR1 SGHRS, CDR2 YFSETQ. Trimming took 1 base from V and 4 from J, leaving 11 bases between them.

This clonotype was observed many times. The chain joins TRBV20-1 to TRBJ1-6; D gene unclear. CDR1 and CDR2 (germline): DFQATT, SNEGSKA (reference sequence). The CDR3 has 13 amino acids. CDR3 region: CSARGLMDSPLHF. The DNA of the CDR3 is TGCAGCGCTCGTGGGTTAATGGATTCACCCCTCCACTTT.

As regards this clonotype: A read error may explain this, as a much larger clone is one base away. V and J are TRBV7-9 and TRBJ1-4, with D uncertain. This CDR3 has 15 amino acids. CDR1 and CDR2 (germline): SEHNR, FQNEAQ (reference sequence). The CDR3 is CASSLASGVGERLFF. The DNA of the CDR3 is TGTGCCAGCAGCTTAGCGTCGGGCGTTGGGGAAAGACTGTTTTTT. The variable domain in full, with the rest retrieved from reference TRBV7-9 and TRBJ1-4, is DTGVSQNPRHKITKRGQNVTFRCDPISEHNRLYWYRQTLGQGPEFLTYFQNEAQLEKSRLLSDRFSAERPKGSFSTLEIQRTEQGDSAMYLCASSLASGVGERLFFGSGTQLSVL.

This clonotype has ten or more counts. The V gene is TRBV20-1, the J gene TRBJ1-5, with D tentatively TRBD1 (6 bases). This CDR3 is 14 amino acids long. CDR1 and CDR2 (germline): DFQATT, SNEGSKA (reference sequence). Between the trimmed V and J ends, which lost 3 bases and 2 bases, there was a span of 11 bases. The CDR3 DNA is TGCAGTGCTAGGGAGTCAGGGGGCAATCAGCCCCAGCATTTT. As protein: CSARESGGNQPQHF.